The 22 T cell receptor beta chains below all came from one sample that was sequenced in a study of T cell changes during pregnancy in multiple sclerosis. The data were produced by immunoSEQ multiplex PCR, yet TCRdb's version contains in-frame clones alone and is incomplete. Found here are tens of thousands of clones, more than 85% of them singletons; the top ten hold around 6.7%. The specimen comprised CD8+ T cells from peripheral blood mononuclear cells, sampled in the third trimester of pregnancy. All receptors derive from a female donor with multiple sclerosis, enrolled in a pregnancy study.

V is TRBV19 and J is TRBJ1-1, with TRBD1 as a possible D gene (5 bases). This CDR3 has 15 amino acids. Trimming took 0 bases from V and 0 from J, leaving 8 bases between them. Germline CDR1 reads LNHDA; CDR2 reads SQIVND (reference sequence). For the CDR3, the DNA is TGTGCCAGTAGTATAGATGCGGGGGTGAACACTGAAGCTTTCTTT. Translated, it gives CASSIDAGVNTEAFF.

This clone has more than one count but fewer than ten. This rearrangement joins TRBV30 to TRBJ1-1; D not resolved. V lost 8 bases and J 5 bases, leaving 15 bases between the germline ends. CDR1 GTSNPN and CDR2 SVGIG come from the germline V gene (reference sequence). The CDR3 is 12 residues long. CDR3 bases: TGTGCCAGCGACCATTTAACAACTGAAGCTTTCTTT. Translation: CASDHLTTEAFF.

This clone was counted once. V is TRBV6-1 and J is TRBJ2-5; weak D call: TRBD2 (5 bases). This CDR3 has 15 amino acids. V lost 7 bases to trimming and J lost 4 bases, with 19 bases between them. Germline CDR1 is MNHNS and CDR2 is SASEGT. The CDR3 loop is CASNLQRRVGETQYF. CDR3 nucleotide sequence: TGTGCCAGCAACCTTCAGCGGCGGGTGGGAGAGACCCAGTACTTC.

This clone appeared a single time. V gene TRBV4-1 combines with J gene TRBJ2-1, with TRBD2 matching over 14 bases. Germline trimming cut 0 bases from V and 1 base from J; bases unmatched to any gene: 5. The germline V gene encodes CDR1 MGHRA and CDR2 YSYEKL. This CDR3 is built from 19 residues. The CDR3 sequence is CASSQDQGTSGRSYNEQFF. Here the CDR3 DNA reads TGCGCCAGCAGCCAAGATCAGGGGACTAGCGGGAGATCCTACAATGAGCAGTTCTTC.

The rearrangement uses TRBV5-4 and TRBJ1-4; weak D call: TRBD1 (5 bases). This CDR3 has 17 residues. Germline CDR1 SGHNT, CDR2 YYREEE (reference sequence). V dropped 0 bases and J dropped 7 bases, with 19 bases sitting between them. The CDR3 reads CASSLDFGGQGAEKLFF. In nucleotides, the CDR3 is TGTGCCAGCAGCTTGGACTTTGGAGGGCAGGGAGCTGAAAAACTGTTTTTT.

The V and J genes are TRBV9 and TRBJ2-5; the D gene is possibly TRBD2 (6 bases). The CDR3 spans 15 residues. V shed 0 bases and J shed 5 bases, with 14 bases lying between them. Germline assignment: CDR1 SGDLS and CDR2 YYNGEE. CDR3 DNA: TGTGCCAGCAGCGTAGAAGCCGGGGGAGATGAGACCCAGTACTTC. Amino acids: CASSVEAGGDETQYF.

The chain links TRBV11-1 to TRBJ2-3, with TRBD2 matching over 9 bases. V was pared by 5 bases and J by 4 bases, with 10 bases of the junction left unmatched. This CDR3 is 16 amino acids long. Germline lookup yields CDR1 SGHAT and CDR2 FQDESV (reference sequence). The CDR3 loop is CASSPQVAGGSDTQYF. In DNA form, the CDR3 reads TGTGCCAGCAGCCCGCAAGTTGCGGGGGGGTCAGATACGCAGTATTTT.

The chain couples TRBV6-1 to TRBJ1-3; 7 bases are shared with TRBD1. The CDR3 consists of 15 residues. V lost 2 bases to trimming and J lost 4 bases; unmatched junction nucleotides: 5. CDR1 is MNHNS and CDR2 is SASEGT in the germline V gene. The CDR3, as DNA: TGTGCCAGCAGTGAATACAGGGGATCCGGAAACACCATATATTTT. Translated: CASSEYRGSGNTIYF.

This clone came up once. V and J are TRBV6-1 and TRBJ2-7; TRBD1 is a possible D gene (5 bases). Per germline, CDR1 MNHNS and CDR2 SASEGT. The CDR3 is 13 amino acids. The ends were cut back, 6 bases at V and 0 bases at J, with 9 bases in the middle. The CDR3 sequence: CASRQVSSYEQYF. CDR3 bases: TGTGCCAGCAGACAGGTTAGCTCCTACGAGCAGTACTTC.

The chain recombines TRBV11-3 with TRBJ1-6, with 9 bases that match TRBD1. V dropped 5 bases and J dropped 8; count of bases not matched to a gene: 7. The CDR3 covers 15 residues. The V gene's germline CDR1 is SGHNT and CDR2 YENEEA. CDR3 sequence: CASSPRDRDYSPLHF. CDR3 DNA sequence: TGTGCCAGCAGCCCGCGGGACAGGGATTATTCACCCCTCCACTTT.

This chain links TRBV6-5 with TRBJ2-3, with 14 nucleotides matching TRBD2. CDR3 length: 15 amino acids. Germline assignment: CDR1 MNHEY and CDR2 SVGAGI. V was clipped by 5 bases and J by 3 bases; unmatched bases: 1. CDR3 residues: CASSRTSGGTDTQYF. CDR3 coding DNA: TGTGCCAGCAGTCGGACTAGCGGGGGGACAGATACGCAGTATTTT.

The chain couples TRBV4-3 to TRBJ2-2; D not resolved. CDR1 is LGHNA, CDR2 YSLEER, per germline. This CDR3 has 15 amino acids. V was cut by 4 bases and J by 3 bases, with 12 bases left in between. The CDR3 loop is CASSPALDYTGELFF. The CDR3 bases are TGCGCCAGCAGCCCAGCTCTAGATTACACCGGGGAGCTGTTTTTT.

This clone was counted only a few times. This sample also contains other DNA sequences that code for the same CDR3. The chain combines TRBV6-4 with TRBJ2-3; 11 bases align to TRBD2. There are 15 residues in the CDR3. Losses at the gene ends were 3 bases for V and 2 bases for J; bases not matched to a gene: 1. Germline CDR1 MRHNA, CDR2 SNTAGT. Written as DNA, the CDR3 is TGTGCCAGCAGTGATAGCGGGGGGGCCACAGATACGCAGTATTTT. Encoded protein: CASSDSGGATDTQYF.

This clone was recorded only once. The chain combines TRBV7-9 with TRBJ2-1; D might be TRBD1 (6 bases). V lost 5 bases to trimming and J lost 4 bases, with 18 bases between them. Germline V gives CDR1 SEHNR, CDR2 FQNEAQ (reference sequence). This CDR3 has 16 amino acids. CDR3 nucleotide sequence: TGTGCCAGCAGCAATTCGCAGGGGCTCCGATACAATGAGCAGTTCTTC. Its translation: CASSNSQGLRYNEQFF.

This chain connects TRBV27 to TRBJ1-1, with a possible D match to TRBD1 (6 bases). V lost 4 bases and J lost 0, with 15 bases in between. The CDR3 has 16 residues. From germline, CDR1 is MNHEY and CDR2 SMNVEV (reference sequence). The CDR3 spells CASSSQGVDLNTEAFF. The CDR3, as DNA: TGTGCCAGCAGTTCACAGGGCGTTGACTTGAACACTGAAGCTTTCTTT.

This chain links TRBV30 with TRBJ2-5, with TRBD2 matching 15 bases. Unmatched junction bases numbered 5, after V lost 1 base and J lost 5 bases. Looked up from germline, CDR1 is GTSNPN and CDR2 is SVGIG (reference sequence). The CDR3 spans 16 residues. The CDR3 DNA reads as TGTGCCTGGAGTGACGGACTAGCGGGAGGGCTGGAGACCCAGTACTTC. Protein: CAWSDGLAGGLETQYF.

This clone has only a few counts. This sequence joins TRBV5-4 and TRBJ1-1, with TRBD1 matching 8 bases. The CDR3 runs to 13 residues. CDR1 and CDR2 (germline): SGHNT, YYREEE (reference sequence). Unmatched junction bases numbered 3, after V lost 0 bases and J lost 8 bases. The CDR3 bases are TGTGCCAGCAGCTTGGCCCAGGGGGCCGAAGCTTTCTTT. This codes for CASSLAQGAEAFF.

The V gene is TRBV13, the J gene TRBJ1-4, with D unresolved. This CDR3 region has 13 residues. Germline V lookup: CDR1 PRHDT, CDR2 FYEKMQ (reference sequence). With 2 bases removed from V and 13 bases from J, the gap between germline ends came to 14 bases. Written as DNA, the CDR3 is TGTGCCAGCAGCTTATGGGCGGGAACTGGACTGTTTTTT. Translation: CASSLWAGTGLFF.

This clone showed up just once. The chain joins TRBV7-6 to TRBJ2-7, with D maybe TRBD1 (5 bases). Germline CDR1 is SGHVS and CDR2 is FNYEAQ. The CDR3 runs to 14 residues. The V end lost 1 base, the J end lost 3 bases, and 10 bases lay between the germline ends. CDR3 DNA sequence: TGTGCCAGCAGCTTAGGTGGCAGGGTCTACGAGCAGTACTTC. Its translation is CASSLGGRVYEQYF.

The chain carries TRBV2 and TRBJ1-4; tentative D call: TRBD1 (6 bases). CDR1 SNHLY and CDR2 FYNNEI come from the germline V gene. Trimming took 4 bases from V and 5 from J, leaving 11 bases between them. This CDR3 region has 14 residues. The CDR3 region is CASSGGRGNEKLFF. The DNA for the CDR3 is TGTGCCAGCAGTGGCGGCAGGGGAAATGAAAAACTGTTTTTT.

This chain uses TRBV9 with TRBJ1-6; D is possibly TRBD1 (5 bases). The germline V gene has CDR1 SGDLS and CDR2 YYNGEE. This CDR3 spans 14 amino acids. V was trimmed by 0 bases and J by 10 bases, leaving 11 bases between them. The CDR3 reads CASSVGDAGSPLHF. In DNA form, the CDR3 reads TGTGCCAGCAGCGTAGGGGATGCAGGGTCACCCCTCCACTTT.

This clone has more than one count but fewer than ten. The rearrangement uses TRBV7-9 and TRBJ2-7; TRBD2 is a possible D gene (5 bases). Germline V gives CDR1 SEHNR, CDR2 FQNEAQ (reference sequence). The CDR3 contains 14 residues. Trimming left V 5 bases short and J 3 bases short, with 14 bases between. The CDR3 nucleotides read TGTGCCAGCAGCCCGAGTGGACTCCGCTACGAGCAGTACTTC. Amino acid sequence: CASSPSGLRYEQYF.